The TCR beta chain described here comes from a study of OX40 agonist ivuxolimab in advanced cancers. Turning to the overall study: Ivuxolimab was an agonistic, fully human IgG2 monoclonal antibody directed against OX40 (CD134), a costimulatory receptor. Of the 50 or so patients in dose escalation, approximately 20 had hepatocellular carcinoma, some 15 had melanoma, 9 had renal cell carcinoma and 9 had head and neck cancer. The monotherapy dose-escalation portion (N ≈ 57 patients) of the phase I ivuxolimab trial is reported in the paper. In the dose-escalation cohort, 70% to 85% of patients were male, and the mean age was 60 years with a range of 23 to 79. Partial responses occurred in three dose-escalation patients: two with cutaneous melanoma and one with hepatocellular carcinoma. Peripheral TCRbeta sequencing was intended to test whether TCR sequence diversity was altered and clonal T-cell expansion was caused by ivuxolimab. Intravenous ivuxolimab was administered to patients every 2 weeks at six dose levels: 0.01, 0.1, 0.3, 1.5, 3 and 10 mg/kg. Prior anti-PD-1, anti-PD-L1 or anti-CTLA-4 therapy was permitted, and approximately 40% of dose-escalation patients had received checkpoint inhibitors. General conclusions and limits of the study: Partial responders in the 0.1-3.0 mg/kg groups had among the lowest normalized peripheral clonal expansion, especially among CD8+ T cells. The antigen specificity of the peripheral T cells that underwent clonal expansion was not determined. Low levels of normalized T-cell clonal expansion were also seen in some patients who did not respond. At doses of 0.1 to 3.0 mg/kg, clonal expansion of both CD4+ and CD8+ T cells in blood was seen between baseline and week 6. After ivuxolimab, more expanded clones were found on average in CD8+ T cells than in CD4+ T cells.

With regard to this clone: Its antigen is unknown. No much larger clonotype is one base removed from it; base qualities were not supplied.

Patients with a history of autoimmune disease or receiving systemic immunosuppression were excluded from the trial. Peripheral blood for TCR sequencing was drawn from every dose cohort at baseline, at cycle 4 day 1 and at cycle 7 day 1. The samples were drawn from a first-in-human, open-label, multicenter phase I dose-escalation trial of ivuxolimab. Adults with locally advanced or metastatic melanoma, renal cell, hepatocellular, or head and neck squamous cell carcinoma were enrolled in the trial. Before TCR sequencing, CD4+ T cells and CD8+ T cells from peripheral blood were sorted into separate populations. Genomic DNA was isolated from the sorted cells so that the TCRbeta CDR3 region could be sequenced. The immunoSEQ Assay was used to sequence the TCRbeta CDR3 regions. TCRdb re-hosts the immuneACCESS table, in-frame sequences only. Its copies lack some clones; in the studies checked, an unresolved V gene accounts for under half of them, and the cause for the rest is not known. The table for this sample lists about 76,000 clones; around 85% of them were counted only once. Approximately 5% of the sample goes to the ten largest clones.

The germline V gene encodes CDR1 LGHNT and CDR2 FRNRAP. Ends trimmed: V by 5 bases, J by 7 bases; bases unmatched to a gene: 10. The CDR3 numbers 16 residues from cysteine through phenylalanine. The DNA shown is the 48-base CDR3, in frame from base 1. The clonotype comes from an adult with an advanced solid tumor such as melanoma, head and neck, liver or kidney cancer. The rearrangement joined TRBV12-5 to TRBJ2-1; 11 bases in the middle match TRBD2. This specimen consisted of CD4+ or CD8+ T cells sorted from blood, obtained in a trial of the OX40 agonist ivuxolimab. The CDR3 loop reads CASGPRGSGRVNEQFF. The nucleotides read TGTGCTAGTGGTCCCCGTGGTAGCGGGAGGGTTAATGAGCAGTTCTTC.